This TCR beta chain was identified in a study of molecular identifiers for immune sequencing clone quantification. This clonotype was seen many times. TCRdb itself ran the PCR reads through MiXCR, one entry per CDR3 protein. The data contain more than 450,000 distinct CDR3 sequences, around 23% of them seen just once; the ten biggest clones take up 0.76%. What was sequenced was naive CD8+ T cells from blood, with Jurkat cell RNA spiked in. Subset given: FACS-sorted CD8+CD4-CCR7+CD45RA+ naive T cells. The receptor comes from a human donor in good health. Some libraries in this study had Jurkat cell RNA spiked in.

The CDR3 nucleotides are TGTGCCAGCAGTTTCTCGGGGGCGGGCGACGAGCAGTACTTC. It codes for CASSFSGAGDEQYF. The chain recombines TRBV12-3 or TRBV12-4 with TRBJ2-7; either TRBD1 or TRBD2 may supply D (6 bases each). Trimming removed 3 bases at V and 5 bases at J, with 14 bases between. This CDR3 is built from 14 residues.